A selection of T cell receptor beta chains follows, all from one sample in a study of beta chain features in type 1 diabetes. Assay used: immunoSEQ multiplex PCR; TCRdb lists only in-frame clones, some missing. The sample comprises about 23,000 clones, approximately 57% of which are singletons, and around 0.4% rests with the top ten. Sequences were obtained from stem cell memory CD4+ T cells from blood. The receptors were sampled from a young man with type 1 diabetes. CDR3s include the opening cysteine and the closing phenylalanine or tryptophan. Each record gives: V gene, D gene, clone size, J gene, CDR3 protein, CDR3 DNA. The D gene is left open where the match is weak. Clone size is shown for a subset of rows, as once, few, many or a class of expanded clone.

v_call: TRBV18; d_call: .; clone_size: .; j_call: TRBJ1-5; cdr3_aa: CASSLRGSGTESNQPQHF; cdr3_nt: TGTGCCAGCTCACTTCGGGGGTCCGGGACGGAAAGCAATCAGCCCCAGCATTTT
v_call: TRBV25-1; d_call: .; clone_size: .; j_call: TRBJ2-1; cdr3_aa: CASMQGSYNEQFF; cdr3_nt: TGTGCCAGCATGCAGGGGTCCTACAATGAGCAGTTCTTC
v_call: TRBV5-4; d_call: .; clone_size: .; j_call: TRBJ2-3; cdr3_aa: CASSLSGSSTDTQYF; cdr3_nt: TGTGCCAGCAGCTTGTCAGGATCGAGCACAGATACGCAGTATTTT
v_call: TRBV7-2; d_call: .; clone_size: .; j_call: TRBJ1-5; cdr3_aa: CASSLNGGYSNQPQHF; cdr3_nt: TGTGCCAGCAGCTTGAACGGAGGCTATAGCAATCAGCCCCAGCATTTT
v_call: TRBV10-3; d_call: TRBD2; clone_size: once; j_call: TRBJ2-3; cdr3_aa: CAITSRTSGSRKADTQYF; cdr3_nt: TGTGCCATCACCAGCCGGACTAGCGGGAGCCGGAAAGCGGATACGCAGTATTTT
v_call: TRBV5-1; d_call: .; clone_size: .; j_call: TRBJ2-1; cdr3_aa: CASSYGRLYNEQFF; cdr3_nt: TGCGCCAGCAGCTACGGCAGGTTATACAATGAGCAGTTCTTC
v_call: TRBV28; d_call: .; clone_size: .; j_call: TRBJ1-1; cdr3_aa: CASSLEWQGGTEAFF; cdr3_nt: TGTGCCAGCAGTTTAGAGTGGCAGGGAGGGACTGAAGCTTTCTTT
v_call: TRBV15; d_call: .; clone_size: few; j_call: TRBJ2-6; cdr3_aa: CAAQGYGANVLTF; cdr3_nt: TGTGCCGCGCAGGGGTATGGGGCCAACGTCCTGACTTTC
v_call: TRBV7-2; d_call: .; clone_size: .; j_call: TRBJ2-7; cdr3_aa: CASSSYYEQYF; cdr3_nt: TGTGCCAGCAGCTCCTACTACGAGCAGTACTTC
v_call: TRBV19; d_call: TRBD1; clone_size: .; j_call: TRBJ2-7; cdr3_aa: CASSIAQGAEEQYF; cdr3_nt: TGTGCCAGTAGTATTGCCCAGGGGGCTGAGGAGCAGTACTTC
v_call: TRBV11-2; d_call: .; clone_size: few; j_call: TRBJ2-1; cdr3_aa: CASSHLAYEQFF; cdr3_nt: TGTGCCAGCAGTCATCTAGCGTATGAGCAGTTCTTC
v_call: TRBV7-9; d_call: .; clone_size: .; j_call: TRBJ1-2; cdr3_aa: CASSLFSASGYTF; cdr3_nt: TGTGCCAGCAGCTTATTTAGCGCGTCTGGCTACACCTTC
v_call: TRBV4-1; d_call: .; clone_size: .; j_call: TRBJ2-6; cdr3_aa: CASSSGYSGANVLTF; cdr3_nt: TGCGCCAGCAGCTCGGGATACTCTGGGGCCAACGTCCTGACTTTC
v_call: TRBV23-1; d_call: .; clone_size: few; j_call: TRBJ2-1; cdr3_aa: CASSPWSSYNEQFF; cdr3_nt: TGCGCCAGCAGTCCGTGGAGCTCCTACAATGAGCAGTTCTTC
v_call: TRBV4-3; d_call: .; clone_size: .; j_call: TRBJ2-7; cdr3_aa: CASSQDILYEQYF; cdr3_nt: TGCGCCAGCAGCCAAGATATTCTCTACGAGCAGTACTTC
v_call: TRBV9; d_call: TRBD2; clone_size: .; j_call: TRBJ2-2; cdr3_aa: CASSPVASGLNTGELFF; cdr3_nt: TGTGCCAGCAGCCCCGTAGCTAGCGGATTGAACACCGGGGAGCTGTTTTTT
v_call: TRBV29-1; d_call: TRBD1; clone_size: .; j_call: TRBJ1-5; cdr3_aa: CSVERTGESSKDQPQHF; cdr3_nt: TGCAGCGTTGAAAGAACAGGGGAAAGCAGTAAAGATCAGCCCCAGCATTTT
v_call: TRBV4-3; d_call: .; clone_size: .; j_call: TRBJ1-1; cdr3_aa: CASSQNQRGEAFF; cdr3_nt: TGCGCCAGCAGCCAGAATCAGCGGGGTGAAGCTTTCTTT
v_call: TRBV23-1; d_call: TRBD1; clone_size: .; j_call: TRBJ2-7; cdr3_aa: CASSHWDRGYRRHEQYF; cdr3_nt: TGCGCCAGCAGTCATTGGGACAGAGGCTATCGCAGGCACGAGCAGTACTTC
v_call: TRBV5-8; d_call: TRBD2; clone_size: .; j_call: TRBJ2-2; cdr3_aa: CASGSTSGSKGGELFF; cdr3_nt: TGTGCCAGCGGGAGCACTAGCGGGAGCAAGGGCGGGGAGCTGTTTTTT
v_call: TRBV4-3; d_call: .; clone_size: .; j_call: TRBJ1-1; cdr3_aa: CASSQVSSRENTEAFF; cdr3_nt: TGCGCCAGCAGCCAGGTCTCCAGCAGGGAGAACACTGAAGCTTTCTTT
v_call: TRBV9; d_call: .; clone_size: .; j_call: TRBJ2-1; cdr3_aa: CASSARGYNEQFF; cdr3_nt: TGTGCCAGCAGCGCCCGGGGATACAATGAGCAGTTCTTC
v_call: TRBV5-1; d_call: TRBD1; clone_size: .; j_call: TRBJ2-2; cdr3_aa: CASRFTGGDTGELFF; cdr3_nt: TGCGCCAGCAGATTTACAGGGGGCGACACCGGGGAGCTGTTTTTT
v_call: TRBV6-6; d_call: .; clone_size: .; j_call: TRBJ2-7; cdr3_aa: CASSYSSGEPYEQYF; cdr3_nt: TGTGCCAGCAGTTACTCGTCGGGGGAGCCCTACGAGCAGTACTTC
v_call: TRBV5-1; d_call: .; clone_size: .; j_call: TRBJ2-3; cdr3_aa: CASSLDRRVGDTQYF; cdr3_nt: TGCGCCAGCAGCTTGGACCGGAGGGTCGGGGATACGCAGTATTTT
v_call: TRBV5-1; d_call: .; clone_size: .; j_call: TRBJ1-2; cdr3_aa: CASSFGPGSVLDYGYTF; cdr3_nt: .
v_call: TRBV9; d_call: TRBD1; clone_size: .; j_call: TRBJ1-2; cdr3_aa: CASSLQGADYGYTF; cdr3_nt: TGTGCCAGCAGCTTACAGGGGGCGGACTATGGCTACACCTTC
v_call: TRBV5-1; d_call: .; clone_size: .; j_call: TRBJ2-7; cdr3_aa: CASSLGQFSYEQYF; cdr3_nt: TGCGCCAGCAGCTTGGGGCAGTTCTCCTACGAGCAGTACTTC
v_call: TRBV7-2; d_call: .; clone_size: .; j_call: TRBJ2-7; cdr3_aa: CASSLVGDSQISSYEQYF; cdr3_nt: TGTGCCAGCAGCTTAGTCGGCGACTCTCAGATAAGCTCCTACGAGCAGTACTTC
v_call: TRBV7-9; d_call: .; clone_size: .; j_call: TRBJ2-1; cdr3_aa: CASSLRSGNEQFF; cdr3_nt: TGTGCCAGCAGCCTACGGTCGGGCAATGAGCAGTTCTTC
v_call: TRBV30; d_call: .; clone_size: .; j_call: TRBJ1-3; cdr3_aa: CAWSVQGNTIYF; cdr3_nt: TGTGCCTGGAGTGTACAAGGAAACACCATATATTTT
v_call: TRBV2; d_call: .; clone_size: .; j_call: TRBJ2-7; cdr3_aa: CASSERHSYEQYF; cdr3_nt: TGTGCCAGCAGTGAACGACATTCCTACGAGCAGTACTTC
v_call: TRBV5-4; d_call: .; clone_size: .; j_call: TRBJ2-2; cdr3_aa: CASSLIAGAGELFF; cdr3_nt: TGTGCCAGCAGCTTGATTGCCGGGGCCGGGGAGCTGTTTTTT
v_call: TRBV27; d_call: .; clone_size: .; j_call: TRBJ2-5; cdr3_aa: CASSSVYRDETQYF; cdr3_nt: TGTGCCAGCAGTTCGGTTTACAGGGACGAGACCCAGTACTTC
v_call: TRBV5-1; d_call: .; clone_size: .; j_call: TRBJ2-1; cdr3_aa: CASSVGTAFVYNEQFF; cdr3_nt: TGCGCCAGTTCCGTCGGGACTGCTTTTGTGTACAATGAGCAGTTCTTC
v_call: TRBV11-3; d_call: TRBD1; clone_size: .; j_call: TRBJ2-7; cdr3_aa: CASSPGTGGYEQYF; cdr3_nt: TGTGCCAGCAGTCCCGGGACAGGGGGCTACGAGCAGTACTTC
v_call: TRBV7-2; d_call: .; clone_size: .; j_call: TRBJ2-1; cdr3_aa: CASSPGLWGDEQFF; cdr3_nt: TGTGCCAGCAGTCCGGGACTCTGGGGGGATGAGCAGTTCTTC